The entry below describes one T cell receptor (beta chain). Its cognate antigen has yet to be identified. No base qualities exist here, and no much larger clone lies one base off it. This specimen belongs to a study of T-cell memory formation after mild COVID-19 (dated by TCRdb to 2020 to 2023). About the study as a whole: Most TCR sequence clusters were specific to one of the two donors. In two donors, T-cell clones that expanded and contracted after mild COVID-19 were followed by sequencing TCRalpha and TCRbeta repertoires longitudinally. The cohort comprised two young, previously healthy adult volunteers, one female and one male. Broader findings and caveats from the paper: Some responding clones were found in pre-infection memory, which suggests that pre-existing cross-reactive memory T cells took part in the SARS-CoV-2 response. Clones that contracted from day 15 to 85 showed balanced CD4/CD8 phenotypes, whereas a second wave of clones that expanded from day 15 to 37 leaned towards CD4+. Contracting CD4+ clones were located mainly in the CM and EM memory subsets, whereas CD8+ clones were found to be enriched in EMRA. Whether the second-wave clones peaking on day 37 were SARS-CoV-2 specific was not confirmed. Only two mild cases were covered by the study, and larger cohorts that include severe cases with pre-infection samples were considered necessary.

Sequencing was performed on an Illumina NovaSeq 6000. Using 5'RACE with constant-segment primers, TCRalpha and TCRbeta cDNA libraries were constructed, with sample barcodes and unique molecular identifiers added in the process. RNA was extracted from every sample with Trizol reagent. Library amplification was performed in two PCR steps, and a second sample barcode and Illumina TruSeq adapters were introduced in the second step. Sequencing of the libraries was done on an Illumina NovaSeq, producing 2 x 150 bp paired-end reads. The paper's data handling went like this. Demultiplexing of reads and collapsing into UMI-guided consensus sequences were performed with migec v1.2.7. Using mixcr v2.1.11, the UMI consensuses were aligned to TRA and TRB V and J templates and assembled into clonotypes. Clonotypes were classified as expanded or contracted when called significant by both edgeR and NoisET, with noise models trained on biological replicates. For edgeR calls, the thresholds were a false discovery rate-adjusted p below 0.01 and a log2 fold-change of 1. As an exploratory analysis of dynamics, PCA with hierarchical clustering was applied to max-normalized trajectories of the 1000 most abundant clonotypes. The CD4 or CD8 phenotype of responding clones was assigned using the separately sequenced CD4+ and CD8+ repertoires. Using fastp at Q25 and MiXCR, TCRdb reprocessed the public reads and kept productive beta chains. Rows with one shared CDR3 protein collapse into an entry with the most common genes and DNA. TCRdb's processing, not the study's, gives the V and J calls here. This sample lists hundreds of thousands of distinct CDR3 sequences; about 20% were detected once. The ten largest clones add up to roughly 21% of the sample.

Ficoll-Paque density gradient centrifugation was used to isolate PBMCs. The CDR3 measures 14 amino acids from cysteine to phenylalanine. Only the CDR3 portion is preserved as DNA: 42 bases, with reading frame beginning at the first base. V lost 0 bases and J lost 6 bases; the stretch between them is 11 bases long. Per the germline V gene (reference sequence), LGHDT is the CDR1 and YNNKEL is the CDR2. The specimen was PBMCs or a T cell subset sorted from them (not recorded which). This receptor was obtained from a man between 18 and 29 years old who had mild COVID-19 (a few samples of this study predate the infection). The sample titles of this study are shuffled in the database, so cell type and time point are left out; the donor was told from shared clones. The chain links TRBV3-1 with TRBJ1-2, and possibly TRBD1, on 6 matching bases. For the CDR3, the sequence is CASSQDYRADGYTF. The DNA sequence reads TGTGCCAGCAGCCAAGATTACAGGGCAGATGGCTACACCTTC.